The 15 T cell receptor beta chains below come from one sample, sequenced in a study of shared clonotypes between healthy human individuals. Produced via immunoSEQ multiplex PCR; TCRdb's table is partial and in-frame only. The sample holds over 2,000,000 clones, 93% seen once. Naive CD8 populations comprised CD45RO-negative cells positively selected for CCR7, excluding terminally differentiated effector memory CD45RA+ cells. Sequences were obtained from naive CD8+ T cells from PBMCs. Source of these receptors: a young man in good health. Some clones in this sample may be carry-over from other donors' samples.

The rearrangement links TRBV7-9 to TRBJ2-7, with a weak D call TRBD1 (6 bases). The ends were cut back, 5 bases at V and 3 bases at J, with 20 bases in the middle. The germline V gene encodes CDR1 SEHNR and CDR2 FQNEAQ (reference sequence). The CDR3 runs to 16 residues. The CDR3 sequence is CASSPRGTGSNYEQYF. CDR3 in DNA: TGTGCCAGCAGCCCTAGGGGTACAGGGTCCAACTACGAGCAGTACTTC.

V and J are TRBV27 and TRBJ1-1, with a possible D match to TRBD1 (5 bases). The V end was cut by 8 bases, the J end by 3 bases, with 22 bases between. This CDR3 spans 16 amino acids. Germline CDR1 is MNHEY and CDR2 is SMNVEV (reference sequence). The CDR3 DNA is TGTGCCAGCTGTAACCTGAGAATAGGGGTAGACACTGAAGCTTTCTTT. It is translated as CASCNLRIGVDTEAFF.

The rearrangement joins TRBV2 to TRBJ2-5; TRBD1 matches at 7 bases. After removal of 6 bases from V and 5 bases from J, the junction contained 6 bases not matched to a gene. CDR3 length: 13 residues. The germline V gene encodes CDR1 SNHLY and CDR2 FYNNEI. The CDR3 spells CASRQQGLETQYF. The CDR3 region has the DNA TGTGCCAGCAGGCAACAGGGGCTTGAGACCCAGTACTTC. The full variable domain, rest sourced from reference TRBV2 and TRBJ2-5, is EPEVTQTPSHQVTQMGQEVILRCVPISNHLYFYWYRQILGQKVEFLVSFYNNEISEKSEIFDDQFSVERPDGSNFTLKIRSTKLEDSAMYFCASRQQGLETQYFGPGTRLLVL.

The CDR3 here is CASSGRKTSTDTQYF. As DNA, the CDR3 is TGTGCCAGCAGTGGTCGGAAGACTAGCACAGATACGCAGTATTTT. The chain is built from TRBV27 and TRBJ2-3, with D hard to call. The germline CDR1 and CDR2 sequences are MNHEY and SMNVEV (reference sequence). This CDR3 is 15 amino acids long. The V end lost 5 bases, the J end lost 0 bases, and 12 bases lay between the germline ends.

The V and J genes are TRBV19 and TRBJ2-1; D is perhaps TRBD1 (6 bases). The germline V and J ends were trimmed by 6 bases and 3 bases, with 15 bases remaining between them. The CDR3 is made up of 15 amino acids. Germline V gene lookup returns CDR1 LNHDA and CDR2 SQIVND (reference sequence). Written as DNA, the CDR3 is TGTGCCAGTAGAATGACAGGCTTAATCTACAATGAGCAGTTCTTC. Translated: CASRMTGLIYNEQFF.

The chain couples TRBV28 to TRBJ2-1, with no clear D. The CDR3 totals 16 residues. The V end lost 3 bases, the J end lost 0 bases, and 12 bases lay between the germline ends. CDR1 and CDR2 from the germline V gene are MDHEN and SYDVKM. CDR3 sequence: CASSLATGRSYNEQFF. CDR3 DNA: TGTGCCAGCAGTTTGGCAACGGGCCGCTCCTACAATGAGCAGTTCTTC.

The chain is built from TRBV5-6 and TRBJ2-1; D possibly corresponds to TRBD1 (5 bases). The CDR3 covers 15 residues. Trimming left V 5 bases short and J 3 bases short, with 15 bases between. CDR1 and CDR2 from the germline V gene are SGHDT and YYEEEE. The CDR3 loop reads CASSLARTNYNEQFF. The CDR3 nucleotides read TGTGCCAGCAGTCTGGCAAGGACAAACTACAATGAGCAGTTCTTC.

The V and J genes are TRBV5-4 and TRBJ2-1; D is possibly TRBD2 (5 bases). The CDR3 covers 16 residues. The germline V gene has CDR1 SGHNT and CDR2 YYREEE (reference sequence). V shed 1 base and J shed 2 bases, with 13 bases lying between them. The CDR3 loop is CASSLLAANPYNEQFF. In nucleotides, the CDR3 is TGTGCCAGCAGCTTGCTAGCAGCAAATCCCTACAATGAGCAGTTCTTC.

The V call is TRBV18, the J call TRBJ2-7; D may be TRBD1 or TRBD2 (5 bases each). Germline V gives CDR1 KGHSH, CDR2 LQKENI. Between the trimmed V and J ends, which lost 0 bases and 0 bases, there was a span of 6 bases. The CDR3 extends over 14 amino acids. CDR3 amino acids: CASSPPGGSYEQYF. The CDR3 DNA reads as TGTGCCAGCTCACCACCTGGGGGCTCCTACGAGCAGTACTTC.

This rearrangement joins TRBV7-9 to TRBJ2-5; 11 bases map to TRBD1. The CDR3 is made up of 16 amino acids. The V gene end was trimmed by 5 bases and the J gene end by 5 bases; junction bases not matched to a gene: 10. Germline V lookup: CDR1 SEHNR, CDR2 FQNEAQ (reference sequence). CDR3 loop: CASSPRTGGVGETQYF. In DNA, the CDR3 is TGTGCCAGCAGCCCTCGGACAGGGGGCGTAGGGGAGACCCAGTACTTC.

This clone was observed a single time. The chain combines TRBV18 with TRBJ1-5, with 8 bases matching TRBD1. Looked up from germline, CDR1 is KGHSH and CDR2 is LQKENI. CDR3 size: 18 residues. V lost 5 bases to trimming and J lost 3 bases; unmatched junction nucleotides: 15. In DNA form, the CDR3 reads TGTGCCAGCTCAGCCGGACAGGGTGGCCGATATGACAATCAGCCCCAGCATTTT. The encoded protein is CASSAGQGGRYDNQPQHF. The whole variable domain, filled in from reference TRBV18 and TRBJ1-5, reads NAGVMQNPRHLVRRRGQEARLRCSPMKGHSHVYWYRQLPEEGLKFMVYLQKENIIDESGMPKERFSAEFPKEGPSILRIQQVVRGDSAAYFCASSAGQGGRYDNQPQHFGDGTRLSIL.

A few counts support this clone. This chain joins TRBV30 and TRBJ1-1; D is uncertain. The CDR3 extends over 14 amino acids. Trimming stripped 4 bases from V and 0 bases from J, with 12 bases between. Germline CDR1 GTSNPN, CDR2 SVGIG (reference sequence). The CDR3 reads CAWNPVGLNTEAFF. The CDR3 nucleotides are TGTGCCTGGAACCCGGTAGGGCTGAACACTGAAGCTTTCTTT. The variable domain in full, completed from reference TRBV30 and TRBJ1-1, reads SQTIHQWPATLVQPVGSPLSLECTVEGTSNPNLYWYRQAAGRGLQLLFYSVGIGQISSEVPQNLSASRPQDRQFILSSKKLLLSDSGFYLCAWNPVGLNTEAFFGQGTRLTVV.

Regarding this clone: The same CDR3 also results from other DNA sequences found in this sample. The rearrangement uses TRBV6-1 and TRBJ2-5; D is unresolved. Trimming left V 2 bases short and J 5 bases short, with 6 bases between. Germline V gene lookup returns CDR1 MNHNS and CDR2 SASEGT. This CDR3 is 12 amino acids long. The CDR3 here is CASSELWETQYF. The CDR3 DNA reads as TGTGCCAGCAGTGAATTGTGGGAGACCCAGTACTTC.

The chain combines TRBV27 with TRBJ1-1; D is undetermined. V was shortened by 7 bases and J by 8 bases, with 11 bases between the two germline ends. The CDR3 sequence is 11 residues long. Per germline, CDR1 MNHEY and CDR2 SMNVEV (reference sequence). The CDR3 sequence is CASNGLGEAFF. The CDR3 DNA reads TGTGCCAGCAACGGGCTAGGGGAAGCTTTCTTT.

The chain links TRBV7-8 to TRBJ2-7; 11 bases match TRBD1. Germline-derived CDR1 and CDR2 are SGHVS and FQNEAQ. The ends lost 5 bases at V and 5 bases at J; junction bases unmatched: 8. This CDR3 spans 15 amino acids. This CDR3 reads CASSKGQGAIHEQYF. CDR3 DNA: TGTGCCAGCAGCAAAGGACAGGGGGCTATCCACGAGCAGTACTTC.